The rows below give T cell receptor beta chains drawn from one sample of a study of CD8 T cells in ankylosing spondylitis. TCRdb passed the 5' RACE reads through MiXCR, listing each CDR3 protein once. The profile shows just under 350,000 distinct CDR3 sequences, about 14% of them singletons. Sample: blood, either unsorted or a sorted T cell fraction (not recorded which). These receptors all come from a male donor with ankylosing spondylitis or in good health (not recorded which). Both conserved end residues are part of each CDR3. D genes are given only for firm matches. Rows may omit the clone size; those that give it use once, few, many or a size class.

clone_size: few; j_call: TRBJ2-1; v_call: TRBV7-6; cdr3_length: 15; d_call: TRBD1; cdr3_aa: CASSPRTGSSNEQFF; cdr3_nt: TGTGCCAGCAGCCCACGGACAGGATCGTCCAATGAGCAGTTCTTC
clone_size: once; j_call: TRBJ2-2; v_call: TRBV19; cdr3_length: 13; d_call: -; cdr3_aa: CASIIEGAGELFF; cdr3_nt: TGTGCCAGTATTATTGAGGGGGCCGGGGAGCTGTTTTTT
clone_size: -; j_call: TRBJ1-1; v_call: TRBV11-2; cdr3_length: 14; d_call: TRBD1; cdr3_aa: CASSLVQGKAEAFF; cdr3_nt: TGTGCCAGCAGTTTGGTACAGGGGAAGGCTGAAGCTTTCTTT
clone_size: few; j_call: TRBJ2-2; v_call: TRBV9; cdr3_length: 17; d_call: TRBD1; cdr3_aa: CASSPRTGTANTGELFF; cdr3_nt: TGTGCCAGCAGCCCCCGGACAGGGACAGCGAACACCGGGGAGCTGTTTTTT
clone_size: few; j_call: TRBJ2-3; v_call: TRBV5-1; cdr3_length: 16; d_call: -; cdr3_aa: CASSLLGTGFTDTQYF; cdr3_nt: TGCGCCAGCAGCTTGTTAGGAACAGGATTCACAGATACGCAGTATTTT
clone_size: few; j_call: TRBJ2-3; v_call: TRBV11-2; cdr3_length: 15; d_call: -; cdr3_aa: CASSFSGTYTDTQYF; cdr3_nt: TGTGCCAGCAGCTTTTCGGGGACCTACACAGATACGCAGTATTTT
clone_size: many; j_call: TRBJ2-1; v_call: TRBV5-1; cdr3_length: 15; d_call: TRBD1; cdr3_aa: CASSPRDRDYNEQFF; cdr3_nt: TGCGCCAGCAGCCCCAGGGACAGGGATTACAATGAGCAGTTCTTC
clone_size: many; j_call: TRBJ2-7; v_call: TRBV5-1; cdr3_length: 14; d_call: TRBD1; cdr3_aa: CASSFEGGRGEQYF; cdr3_nt: TGCGCCAGCAGCTTTGAAGGGGGCCGTGGCGAGCAGTACTTC
clone_size: many; j_call: TRBJ1-1; v_call: TRBV30; cdr3_length: 11; d_call: -; cdr3_aa: CAWNEETEAFF; cdr3_nt: TGTGCCTGGAACGAGGAGACTGAAGCTTTCTTT
clone_size: few; j_call: TRBJ2-5; v_call: TRBV3-1; cdr3_length: 17; d_call: -; cdr3_aa: CASSQDLVTAVQETQYF; cdr3_nt: TGTGCCAGCAGCCAAGATCTGGTAACGGCAGTCCAAGAGACCCAGTACTTC
clone_size: few; j_call: TRBJ1-4; v_call: TRBV6-5; cdr3_length: 15; d_call: TRBD1; cdr3_aa: CASSYAGQGSEKLFF; cdr3_nt: TGTGCCAGCAGTTACGCAGGACAGGGCAGTGAAAAACTGTTTTTT
clone_size: few; j_call: TRBJ1-5; v_call: TRBV4-1; cdr3_length: 15; d_call: -; cdr3_aa: CASSQGEGTPGPQHF; cdr3_nt: TGCGCCAGCAGCCAAGGTGAGGGGACCCCGGGGCCCCAGCATTTT
clone_size: few; j_call: TRBJ1-2; v_call: TRBV7-8; cdr3_length: 14; d_call: -; cdr3_aa: CASSLATSTHGYTF; cdr3_nt: TGTGCCAGCAGCTTAGCCACGTCAACCCATGGCTACACCTTC
clone_size: -; j_call: TRBJ2-3; v_call: TRBV12-3/TRBV12-4; cdr3_length: 15; d_call: TRBD2; cdr3_aa: CASRQGLASTDTQYF; cdr3_nt: TGTGCCAGCAGACAAGGACTAGCTAGCACAGATACGCAGTATTTT
clone_size: few; j_call: TRBJ2-4; v_call: TRBV5-1; cdr3_length: 13; d_call: -; cdr3_aa: CASSLPGGDIQYF; cdr3_nt: TGCGCCAGCAGCTTGCCAGGAGGGGACATTCAGTACTTC
clone_size: -; j_call: TRBJ2-3; v_call: TRBV7-9; cdr3_length: 13; d_call: -; cdr3_aa: CASSEINPDTQYF; cdr3_nt: TGTGCCAGCAGCGAGATTAACCCGGATACGCAGTATTTT
clone_size: -; j_call: TRBJ2-6; v_call: TRBV5-4; cdr3_length: 18; d_call: -; cdr3_aa: CASSSFGEFYSGANVLTF; cdr3_nt: TGTGCCAGCAGCTCCTTCGGGGAATTTTACTCTGGGGCCAACGTCCTGACTTTC
clone_size: few; j_call: TRBJ1-1; v_call: TRBV5-4; cdr3_length: 15; d_call: -; cdr3_aa: CASSLGAGRSTEAFF; cdr3_nt: TGTGCCAGCAGCTTGGGGGCAGGCAGGAGCACTGAAGCTTTCTTT
clone_size: -; j_call: TRBJ2-1; v_call: TRBV5-1; cdr3_length: 17; d_call: TRBD2; cdr3_aa: CASRNGGTSVSYNEQFF; cdr3_nt: TGCGCCAGCAGAAACGGAGGGACTAGCGTTTCCTACAATGAGCAGTTCTTC
clone_size: -; j_call: TRBJ2-7; v_call: TRBV10-2; cdr3_length: 13; d_call: -; cdr3_aa: CASSEGHRYEQYF; cdr3_nt: TGCGCCAGCAGTGAAGGCCACCGCTACGAGCAGTACTTC
clone_size: many; j_call: TRBJ1-2; v_call: TRBV7-9; cdr3_length: 11; d_call: -; cdr3_aa: CASSLEDSYTF; cdr3_nt: TGTGCCAGCAGCTTGGAGGATAGCTACACCTTC
clone_size: many; j_call: TRBJ2-1; v_call: TRBV10-3; cdr3_length: 15; d_call: TRBD1; cdr3_aa: CAISGDRGKHNEQFF; cdr3_nt: TGTGCCATCAGTGGTGACAGGGGGAAACACAATGAGCAGTTCTTC
clone_size: -; j_call: TRBJ1-1; v_call: TRBV5-5; cdr3_length: 15; d_call: -; cdr3_aa: CASSFGTEMNTEAFF; cdr3_nt: TGTGCCAGCAGCTTCGGGACGGAGATGAACACTGAAGCTTTCTTT
clone_size: few; j_call: TRBJ1-6; v_call: TRBV12-3/TRBV12-4; cdr3_length: 15; d_call: -; cdr3_aa: CASSGGGSYNSPLHF; cdr3_nt: TGTGCCAGCAGTGGAGGGGGATCCTATAATTCACCCCTCCACTTT
clone_size: few; j_call: TRBJ1-2; v_call: TRBV20-1; cdr3_length: 13; d_call: TRBD1; cdr3_aa: CSAWDRSGHGYTF; cdr3_nt: TGCAGTGCCTGGGACAGGTCCGGGCATGGCTACACCTTC
clone_size: many; j_call: TRBJ1-2; v_call: TRBV29-1; cdr3_length: 14; d_call: -; cdr3_aa: CSVGQDSLGRGYTF; cdr3_nt: TGCAGCGTTGGCCAGGACAGCCTCGGCCGTGGCTACACCTTC
clone_size: -; j_call: TRBJ1-1; v_call: TRBV12-3/TRBV12-4; cdr3_length: 13; d_call: -; cdr3_aa: CASSEREVTEAFF; cdr3_nt: TGTGCCAGCAGCGAAAGGGAGGTCACTGAAGCTTTCTTT
clone_size: few; j_call: TRBJ2-2; v_call: TRBV12-3/TRBV12-4; cdr3_length: 15; d_call: TRBD1; cdr3_aa: CASSQGQRNTGELFF; cdr3_nt: TGTGCCAGCAGCCAGGGACAGAGGAACACCGGGGAGCTGTTTTTT
clone_size: few; j_call: TRBJ2-1; v_call: TRBV20-1; cdr3_length: 13; d_call: -; cdr3_aa: CSARIWSADEQFF; cdr3_nt: TGCAGTGCTAGAATTTGGAGTGCCGATGAGCAGTTCTTC
clone_size: -; j_call: TRBJ2-7; v_call: TRBV20-1; cdr3_length: 13; d_call: TRBD1; cdr3_aa: CSAQGQGANEQYF; cdr3_nt: TGCAGTGCTCAGGGGCAGGGGGCCAATGAGCAGTACTTC
clone_size: -; j_call: TRBJ1-2; v_call: TRBV7-2; cdr3_length: 14; d_call: -; cdr3_aa: CASSLERGHYGYTF; cdr3_nt: TGTGCCAGCAGCTTAGAGCGGGGGCACTATGGCTACACCTTC
clone_size: -; j_call: TRBJ2-6; v_call: TRBV6-5; cdr3_length: 15; d_call: -; cdr3_aa: CASSSGQSGANVLTF; cdr3_nt: TGTGCCAGCAGTTCCGGACAGTCTGGGGCCAACGTCCTGACTTTC
clone_size: many; j_call: TRBJ1-1; v_call: TRBV12-3/TRBV12-4; cdr3_length: 12; d_call: -; cdr3_aa: CASLPGPTEAFF; cdr3_nt: TGTGCCAGCTTACCCGGCCCCACTGAAGCTTTCTTT
clone_size: few; j_call: TRBJ2-5; v_call: TRBV20-1; cdr3_length: 12; d_call: -; cdr3_aa: CSARQGRETQYF; cdr3_nt: TGCAGTGCTAGGCAGGGGCGAGAGACCCAGTACTTC
clone_size: few; j_call: TRBJ2-7; v_call: TRBV3-1; cdr3_length: 15; d_call: TRBD2; cdr3_aa: CASSQEASGVYEQYF; cdr3_nt: TGTGCCAGCAGCCAAGAGGCTAGCGGGGTCTACGAGCAGTACTTC
clone_size: -; j_call: TRBJ1-4; v_call: TRBV19; cdr3_length: 15; d_call: -; cdr3_aa: CASKPTNRLNEKLFF; cdr3_nt: TGTGCCAGTAAACCGACGAACAGGCTTAATGAAAAACTGTTTTTT
clone_size: -; j_call: TRBJ1-1; v_call: TRBV4-2; cdr3_length: 16; d_call: -; cdr3_aa: CASSQEEGRRNTEAFF; cdr3_nt: TGTGCCAGCAGCCAAGAGGAGGGGAGGCGGAACACTGAAGCTTTCTTT
clone_size: -; j_call: TRBJ2-3; v_call: TRBV19; cdr3_length: 16; d_call: TRBD2; cdr3_aa: CASSKTSGGPVDTQYF; cdr3_nt: TGTGCCAGTAGTAAGACTAGCGGGGGCCCCGTGGATACGCAGTATTTT
clone_size: -; j_call: TRBJ1-1; v_call: TRBV5-1; cdr3_length: 16; d_call: -; cdr3_aa: CASSPLAGSVNTEAFF; cdr3_nt: TGCGCCAGCAGCCCCTTGGCAGGGTCCGTGAACACTGAAGCTTTCTTT
clone_size: -; j_call: TRBJ1-2; v_call: TRBV12-3/TRBV12-4; cdr3_length: 14; d_call: -; cdr3_aa: CASSPQSAGYGYTF; cdr3_nt: TGTGCCAGCAGCCCCCAGTCGGCAGGCTATGGCTACACCTTC
clone_size: -; j_call: TRBJ2-1; v_call: TRBV16; cdr3_length: 14; d_call: -; cdr3_aa: CASSPYWAGYEQFF; cdr3_nt: TGTGCCAGCAGCCCCTACTGGGCTGGCTATGAGCAGTTCTTC